The T cell receptor (beta chain) described here comes from a study of cytomegalovirus exposure and HLA in healthy donors. Study observations and caveats: 150 or so TCR beta chains were listed as cytomegalovirus-associated. The dataset shows that most TCR sequences were rare, while some public TCRs occurred in many donors.

Donors were drawn from the approximately 120-subject validation cohort, separate from the approximately 700-subject first cohort. Comment on this clone: As yet, its antigen is unknown.

The ends were cut back, 6 bases at V and 3 bases at J, with 3 bases in the middle. The germline V gene encodes CDR1 SGHAT and CDR2 FQNNGV. The CDR3 totals 10 residues. TCRdb keeps only in-frame clones here, not all; method: immunoSEQ multiplex PCR. Of 90,000 to 150,000 clones in the sample, over 75% were seen once. The receptor comes from a young woman in good health and CMV-seropositive. The V call is TRBV11-2, the J call TRBJ2-7; D is ambiguous. Sequenced: PBMCs. The CDR3 spells CASSHYEQYF. For the CDR3, the DNA is TGTGCCAGCAGTCACTACGAGCAGTACTTC.